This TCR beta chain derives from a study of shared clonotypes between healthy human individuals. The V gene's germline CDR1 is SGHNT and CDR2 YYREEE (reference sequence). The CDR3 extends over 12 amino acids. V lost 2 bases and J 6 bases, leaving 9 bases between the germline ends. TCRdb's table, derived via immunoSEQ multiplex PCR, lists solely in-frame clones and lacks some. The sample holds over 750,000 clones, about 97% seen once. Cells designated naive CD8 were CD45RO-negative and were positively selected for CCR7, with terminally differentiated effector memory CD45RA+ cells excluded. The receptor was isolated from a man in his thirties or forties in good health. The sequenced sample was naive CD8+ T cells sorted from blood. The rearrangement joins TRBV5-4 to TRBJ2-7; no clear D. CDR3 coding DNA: TGTGCCAGCAGCTTAATTGAGACCGAGCAGTACTTC. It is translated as CASSLIETEQYF.